This T cell receptor (beta chain) was identified in a study of cytomegalovirus exposure and HLA in healthy donors. Findings and caveats of the study: Later work associated around 18,000 TCR beta sequences with HLA alleles at 0.05 false discovery rate. The availability of immune exposure information extended only to CMV serostatus. In a later analysis, a missense DCLRE1C variant was linked to TCR beta V- and J-gene trimming.

The CDR3 is 13 residues long. The germline V gene has CDR1 MNHEY and CDR2 SVGAGI. V shed 5 bases and J 2 bases; nucleotides not matched to a gene: 1. Donors showed nominal health when sampled, although they likely had unrecorded immune exposures. A few counts support this clone. Its antigen is as yet unknown. Use of 60 Vbeta and 13 Jbeta primers characterized the PCR. Clones were sequenced by immunoSEQ multiplex PCR, and TCRdb holds only the in-frame ones, with some missing. The profile shows under 200,000 clones, roughly an eighth of them singletons. This clonotype was obtained from a man over 45 in good health and CMV-seropositive. What was sequenced was PBMCs. The chain has TRBV6-5 and TRBJ2-5, with 8 nucleotides matching TRBD2. The CDR3 bases are TGTGCCAGCAGTCAGCGGGGGCAAGAGACCCAGTACTTC. Encoded protein: CASSQRGQETQYF.